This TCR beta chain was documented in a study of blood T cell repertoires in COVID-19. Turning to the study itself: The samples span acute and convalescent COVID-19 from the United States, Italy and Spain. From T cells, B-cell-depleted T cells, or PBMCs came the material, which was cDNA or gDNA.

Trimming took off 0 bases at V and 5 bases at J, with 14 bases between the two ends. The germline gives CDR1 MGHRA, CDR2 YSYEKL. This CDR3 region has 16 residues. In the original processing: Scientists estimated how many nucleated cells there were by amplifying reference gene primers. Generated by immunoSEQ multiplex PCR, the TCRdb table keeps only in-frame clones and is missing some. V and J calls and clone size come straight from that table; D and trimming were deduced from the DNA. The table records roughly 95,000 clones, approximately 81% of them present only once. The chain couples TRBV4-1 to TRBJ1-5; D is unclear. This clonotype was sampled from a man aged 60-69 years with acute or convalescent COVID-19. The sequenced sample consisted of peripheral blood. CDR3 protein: CASSQDLTMVYQPQHF. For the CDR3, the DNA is TGCGCCAGCAGCCAAGATCTGACAATGGTCTATCAGCCCCAGCATTTT.